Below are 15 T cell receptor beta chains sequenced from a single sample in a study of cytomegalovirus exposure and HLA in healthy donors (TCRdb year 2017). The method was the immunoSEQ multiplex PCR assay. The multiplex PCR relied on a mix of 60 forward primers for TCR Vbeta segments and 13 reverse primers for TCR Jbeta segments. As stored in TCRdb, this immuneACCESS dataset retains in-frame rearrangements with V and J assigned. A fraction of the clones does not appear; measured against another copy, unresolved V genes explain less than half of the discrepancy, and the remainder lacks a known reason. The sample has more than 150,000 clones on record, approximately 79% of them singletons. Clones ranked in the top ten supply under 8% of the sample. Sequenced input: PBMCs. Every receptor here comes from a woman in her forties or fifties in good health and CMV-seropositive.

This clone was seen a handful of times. The CDR3 here is CASSQVGGGNEQYF. The CDR3 DNA sequence: TGTGCCAGCAGCCAAGTAGGGGGGGGGAACGAGCAGTACTTC. The chain links TRBV4-2 to TRBJ2-5, with D possibly being TRBD2 (7 bases). Judging by the DNA end, TRBJ2-7 fits better; the J call may be wrong. CDR3 length: 14 residues. Germline V lookup: CDR1 LGHNA, CDR2 YNFKEQ.

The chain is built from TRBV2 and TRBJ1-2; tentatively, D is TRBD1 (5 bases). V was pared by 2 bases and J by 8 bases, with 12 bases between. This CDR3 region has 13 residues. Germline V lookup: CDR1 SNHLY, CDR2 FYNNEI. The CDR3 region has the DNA TGTGCCAGCAGTGAATGGGCGGGGGTCGGCTACACCTTC. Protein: CASSEWAGVGYTF.

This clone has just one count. The CDR3 coding sequence is TGTGCCAGCAGCCAAGATGTTTTGCCTAGCGGGGGGCTTTTGAACACCGGGGAGCTGTTTTTT. Encoded protein: CASSQDVLPSGGLLNTGELFF. The chain has TRBV4-2 and TRBJ2-2; 11 bases align to TRBD2. The germline gives CDR1 LGHNA, CDR2 YNFKEQ. J lost 1 base, V lost 0 bases, and 13 bases had no gene match. CDR3 length: 21 residues.

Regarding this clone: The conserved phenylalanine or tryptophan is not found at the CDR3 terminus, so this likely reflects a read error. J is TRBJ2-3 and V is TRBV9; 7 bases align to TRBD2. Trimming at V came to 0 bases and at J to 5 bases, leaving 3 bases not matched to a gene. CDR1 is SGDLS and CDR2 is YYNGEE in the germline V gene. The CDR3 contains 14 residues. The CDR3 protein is CASSVAGGGDTQYL. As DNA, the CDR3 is TGTGCCAGCAGCGTAGCTGGGGGGGGAGATACGCAGTATCTT.

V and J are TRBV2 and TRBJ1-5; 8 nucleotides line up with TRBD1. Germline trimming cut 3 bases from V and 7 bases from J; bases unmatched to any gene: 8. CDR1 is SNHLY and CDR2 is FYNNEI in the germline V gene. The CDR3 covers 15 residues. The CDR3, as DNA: TGTGCCAGCAGTGACAGGGGGCAATACCGGCAGCCCCAGCATTTT. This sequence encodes CASSDRGQYRQPQHF.

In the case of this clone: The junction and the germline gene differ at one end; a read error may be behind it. CDR3 bases: TGCGCCAGCAGCTGGGGGACTAGCAAAGATACGCAGTATTTT. Its translation: CASSWGTSKDTQYF. The chain employs TRBV5-1 and TRBJ2-3; TRBD2 agrees at 9 bases. CDR3 length: 14 amino acids. Germline CDR1 SGHRS, CDR2 YFSETQ. Full variable domain (remainder filled in from reference TRBV5-1 and TRBJ2-3): KAGVTQTPRYLIKTRGQQVTLSCSPISGHRSVSWYQQTPGQGLQFLFEYFSETQRNKGNFPGRFSGRQFSNSRSEMNVSTLELGDSALYLCASSWGTSKDTQYFGPGTRLTVL.

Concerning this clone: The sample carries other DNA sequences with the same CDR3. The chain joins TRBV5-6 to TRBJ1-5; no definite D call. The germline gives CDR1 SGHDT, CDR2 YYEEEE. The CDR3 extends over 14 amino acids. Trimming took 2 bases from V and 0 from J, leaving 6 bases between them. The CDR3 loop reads CASSFRSSNQPQHF. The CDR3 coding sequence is TGTGCCAGCAGCTTTAGAAGTAGCAATCAGCCCCAGCATTTT.

The chain's CDR3 is CATSDTVGGNQPQHF. CDR3 sequence (DNA): TGTGCCACCAGCGATACCGTCGGGGGGAATCAGCCCCAGCATTTT. V is TRBV15 and J is TRBJ1-5; D might be TRBD1 (5 bases). This CDR3 has 15 residues. CDR1 LNHNV and CDR2 YYDKDF come from the germline V gene (reference sequence). The germline V and J ends were trimmed by 5 bases and 4 bases, with 15 bases remaining between them.

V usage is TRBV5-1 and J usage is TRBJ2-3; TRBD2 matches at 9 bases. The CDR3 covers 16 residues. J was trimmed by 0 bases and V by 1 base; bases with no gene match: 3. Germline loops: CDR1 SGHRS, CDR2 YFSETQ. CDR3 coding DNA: TGCGCCAGCAGCTTGAGGCTAGCGGGGAGCACAGATACGCAGTATTTT. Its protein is CASSLRLAGSTDTQYF.

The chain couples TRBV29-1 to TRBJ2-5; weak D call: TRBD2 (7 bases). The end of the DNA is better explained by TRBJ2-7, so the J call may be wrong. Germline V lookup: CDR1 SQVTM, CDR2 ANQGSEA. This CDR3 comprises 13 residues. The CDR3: CSVAGEGFYEQYF. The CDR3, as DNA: TGCAGCGTGGCAGGGGAGGGATTTTACGAGCAGTACTTC.

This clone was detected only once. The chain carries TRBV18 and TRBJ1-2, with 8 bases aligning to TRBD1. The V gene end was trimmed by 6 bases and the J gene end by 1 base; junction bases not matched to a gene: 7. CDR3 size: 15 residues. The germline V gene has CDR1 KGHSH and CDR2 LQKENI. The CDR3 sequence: CASSPGTGINYGYTF. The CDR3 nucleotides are TGTGCCAGCTCCCCCGGGACAGGAATTAACTATGGCTACACCTTC.

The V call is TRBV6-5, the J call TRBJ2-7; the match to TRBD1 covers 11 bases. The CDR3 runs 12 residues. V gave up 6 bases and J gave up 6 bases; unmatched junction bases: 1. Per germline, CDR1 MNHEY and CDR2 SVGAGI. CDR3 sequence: CASRGTGGEQYF. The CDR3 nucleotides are TGTGCCAGCAGAGGGACAGGGGGCGAGCAGTACTTC.

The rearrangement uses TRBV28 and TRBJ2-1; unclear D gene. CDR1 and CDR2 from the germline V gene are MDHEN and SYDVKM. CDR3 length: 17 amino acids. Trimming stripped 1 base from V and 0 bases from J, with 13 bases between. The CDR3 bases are TGTGCCAGCAGTTTATTTCTGACTGTAAGCTCCTACAATGAGCAGTTCTTC. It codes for CASSLFLTVSSYNEQFF.

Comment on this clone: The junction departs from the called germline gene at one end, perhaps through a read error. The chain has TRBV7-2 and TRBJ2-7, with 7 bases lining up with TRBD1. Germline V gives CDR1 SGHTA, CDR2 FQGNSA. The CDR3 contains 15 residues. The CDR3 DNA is TGTGCCAGCGGCTTTTCGGGACAGCCTCTATACGAGCAGTACTTC. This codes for CASGFSGQPLYEQYF.

The CDR3 coding sequence is TGTGCCAGCAGCCCGGGGGGCTCTATGAACACTGAAGCTTTCTTT. Residues: CASSPGGSMNTEAFF. V usage is TRBV5-4 and J usage is TRBJ1-1; TRBD1 is a possible D gene (6 bases). Deletions cut 4 bases from V and 0 bases from J, with 13 bases between. Germline CDR1 and CDR2: SGHNT and YYREEE (reference sequence). This CDR3 contains 15 residues.